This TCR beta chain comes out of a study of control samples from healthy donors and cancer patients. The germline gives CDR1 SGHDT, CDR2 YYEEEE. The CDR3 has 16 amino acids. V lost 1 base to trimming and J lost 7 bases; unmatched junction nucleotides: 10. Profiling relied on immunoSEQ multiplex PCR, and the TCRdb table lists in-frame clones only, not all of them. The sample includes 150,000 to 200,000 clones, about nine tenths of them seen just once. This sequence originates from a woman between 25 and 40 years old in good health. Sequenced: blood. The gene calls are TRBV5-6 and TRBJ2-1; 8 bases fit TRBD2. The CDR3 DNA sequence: TGTGCCAGCAGCTTGTCCCCCAGCGGGAGTCATAATGAGCAGTTCTTC. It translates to CASSLSPSGSHNEQFF. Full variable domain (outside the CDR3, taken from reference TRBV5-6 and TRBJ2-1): DAGVTQSPTHLIKTRGQQVTLRCSPKSGHDTVSWYQQALGQGPQFIFQYYEEEERQRGNFPDRFSGHQFPNYSSELNVNALLLGDSALYLCASSLSPSGSHNEQFFGPGTRLTVL.